This T cell receptor beta chain was captured in a study of Graves' ophthalmopathy and Graves' hyperthyroidism. This clonotype was recorded many times. Beta-chain TCR CDR3 regions were amplified from RNA transcripts. Investigators did first-round RT-PCR with HTBI primers, then second-round multiplex PCR. TCRdb ran MiXCR on the multiplex PCR reads and lists one entry per CDR3 protein. The sample comprises under 350,000 distinct CDR3 sequences, roughly a sixth of which are singletons, and roughly an eighth rests with the top ten. This CDR3 is 12 amino acids long. Germline V gene data show CDR1 as GTSNPN and CDR2 as SVGIG (reference sequence). V lost 3 bases and J lost 2, with 7 bases in between.

The gene calls are TRBV30 and TRBJ1-2; D not certain. The clonotype originates from an adult man with Graves' ophthalmopathy. Input material: peripheral blood. The CDR3 is CAWRRQNYGYTF. CDR3 nucleotide sequence: TGTGCCTGGAGACGGCAAAACTATGGCTACACCTTC.